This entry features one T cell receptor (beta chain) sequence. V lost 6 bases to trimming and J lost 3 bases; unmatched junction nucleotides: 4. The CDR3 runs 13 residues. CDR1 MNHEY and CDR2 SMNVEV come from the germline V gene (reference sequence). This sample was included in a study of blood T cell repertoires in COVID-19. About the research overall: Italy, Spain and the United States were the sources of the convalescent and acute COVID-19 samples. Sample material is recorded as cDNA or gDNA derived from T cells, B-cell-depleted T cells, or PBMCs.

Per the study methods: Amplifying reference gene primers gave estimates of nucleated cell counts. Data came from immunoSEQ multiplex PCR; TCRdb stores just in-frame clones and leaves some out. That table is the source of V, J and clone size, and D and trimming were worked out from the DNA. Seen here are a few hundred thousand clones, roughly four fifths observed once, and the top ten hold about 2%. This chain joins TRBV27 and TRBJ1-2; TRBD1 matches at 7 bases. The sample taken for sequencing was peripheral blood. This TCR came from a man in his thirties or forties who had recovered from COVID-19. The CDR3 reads CASRGQDYYGYTF. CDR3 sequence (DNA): TGTGCCAGCAGAGGACAGGACTACTATGGCTACACCTTC.